The entry below gives a single T cell receptor beta chain sequence along with its context. Under the authors' procedure: Amplification of reference gene primers provided the estimated nucleated cell counts. Clones were read by immunoSEQ multiplex PCR, and TCRdb kept only the in-frame ones, dropping some. The V and J calls and clone size were taken over from that table, and D and trimming were inferred from the DNA. The repertoire holds 300,000 or so clones, approximately 89% seen once, with 6.9% in the top ten. The data originate from a study of blood T cell repertoires in COVID-19. From germline, CDR1 is SGHNT and CDR2 YYREEE (reference sequence). The CDR3 sequence is 15 residues long. The ends were cut back, 1 base at V and 1 base at J, with 11 bases in the middle.

Sequencing used peripheral blood. The chain carries TRBV5-4 and TRBJ2-5, with D possibly matching TRBD2 (5 bases). The TCR sequence derives from a woman aged 25 to 39 who had recovered from COVID-19. The CDR3 nucleotides read TGTGCCAGCAGCTTGAGCCCTAGCTTCCAAGAGACCCAGTACTTC. Its protein is CASSLSPSFQETQYF.